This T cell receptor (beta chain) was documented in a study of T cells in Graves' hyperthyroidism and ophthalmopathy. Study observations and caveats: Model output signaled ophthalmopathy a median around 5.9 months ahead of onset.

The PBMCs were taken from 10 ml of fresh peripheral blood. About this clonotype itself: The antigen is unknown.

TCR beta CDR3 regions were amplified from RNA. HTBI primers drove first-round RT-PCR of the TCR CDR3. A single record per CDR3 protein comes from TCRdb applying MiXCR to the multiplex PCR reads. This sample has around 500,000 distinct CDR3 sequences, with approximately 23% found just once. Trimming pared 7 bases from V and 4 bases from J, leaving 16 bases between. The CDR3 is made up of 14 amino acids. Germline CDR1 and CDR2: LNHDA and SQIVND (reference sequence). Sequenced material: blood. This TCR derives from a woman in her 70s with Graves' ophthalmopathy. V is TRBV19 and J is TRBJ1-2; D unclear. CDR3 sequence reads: CASKPGGMGYGYTF. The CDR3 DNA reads TGTGCCAGTAAGCCGGGAGGGATGGGCTATGGCTACACCTTC.